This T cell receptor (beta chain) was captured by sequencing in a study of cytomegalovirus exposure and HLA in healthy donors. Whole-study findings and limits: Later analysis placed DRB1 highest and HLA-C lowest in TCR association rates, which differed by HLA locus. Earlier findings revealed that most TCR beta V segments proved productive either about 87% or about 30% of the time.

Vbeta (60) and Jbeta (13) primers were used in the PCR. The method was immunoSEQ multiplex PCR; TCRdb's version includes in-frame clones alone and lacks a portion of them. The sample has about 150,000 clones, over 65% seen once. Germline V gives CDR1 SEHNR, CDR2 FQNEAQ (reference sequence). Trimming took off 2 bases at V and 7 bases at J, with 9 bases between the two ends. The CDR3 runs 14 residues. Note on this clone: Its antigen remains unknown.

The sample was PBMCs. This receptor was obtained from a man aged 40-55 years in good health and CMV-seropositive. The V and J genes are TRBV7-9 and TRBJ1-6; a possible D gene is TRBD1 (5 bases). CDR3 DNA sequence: TGTGCCAGCAGCTTATTGGGGCTCAATTCACCCCTCCACTTT. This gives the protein CASSLLGLNSPLHF. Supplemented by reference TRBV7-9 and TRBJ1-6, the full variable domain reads DTGVSQNPRHKITKRGQNVTFRCDPISEHNRLYWYRQTLGQGPEFLTYFQNEAQLEKSRLLSDRFSAERPKGSFSTLEIQRTEQGDSAMYLCASSLLGLNSPLHFGNGTRLTVT.